This TCR beta chain was recorded in a study of T cells in Graves' hyperthyroidism and ophthalmopathy. Whole-study results and caveats: For ophthalmopathy, model prediction preceded onset by a median 6.5 months.

TCR beta CDR3 regions were amplified from RNA. The TCR CDR3 was amplified in a first-round RT-PCR using the HTBI primer set. TCRdb called the multiplex PCR reads again in MiXCR, with one record for every CDR3 protein. The sample has 200,000 to 250,000 distinct CDR3 sequences, about 18% seen once; the top ten hold roughly two fifths. This clonotype has ten or more counts. Its specificity is not known. Trimming removed 4 bases at V and 1 base at J, with 10 bases between. Germline V gene lookup returns CDR1 SNHLY and CDR2 FYNNEI. This CDR3 contains 14 residues. This receptor was taken from a middle-aged man with Graves' hyperthyroidism. Sequencing was performed on blood. The rearrangement links TRBV2 to TRBJ2-5; D assignment may be TRBD1 or TRBD2 (5 bases each). CDR3 loop: CASSVQGVQETQYF. CDR3 bases: TGTGCCAGCAGTGTCCAGGGAGTCCAAGAGACCCAGTACTTC.